Reported below is one TCR beta chain. This clone was observed a handful of times. Its binding antigen is unknown. Base qualities are not recorded, but no much larger clone differs from it by a single base. These data originate in a study of shared clonotypes between healthy human individuals (dated by TCRdb to 2018 to 2020). Notes on the research overall: The cohort included three men and two women between 18 and 49 years of age. The study deeply sequenced blood TCR repertoires of about 5 healthy adults to estimate repertoire size and the extent of clonotype sharing between individuals. For each donor, CD4 naive and CD4 memory were each run on three plates, CD8 naive on two plates, and CD8 memory on one plate. Different laboratories and diverse techniques were used to prepare libraries and sequence TCR repertoires, to increase sequencing depth and limit assay-specific biases. Per donor, leukapheresis produced somewhere between about 0.8 and 9.5 billion PBMCs. The investigation overall reported the following: Even with the large sequencing depth, rarefaction of the sorted-subset datasets indicated that sequencing was incomplete. The genetic and exposure-history diversity represented was limited by the small number of donors. Estimated clonotype richness was generally larger for naive than for memory subsets. Based on pairwise subsampling, the degree of clonotype sharing among donors was expected to be affected by sequencing depth. Compared with non-shared clonotypes, clonotypes shared by all four sorted-subset donors had higher generation probabilities. Sampling was limited to blood, and TCR repertoires in tissue likely differ from TCR repertoires in blood. Sharing across a few donors was observed for around 5% of naive CD4, about 4% of naive CD8, roughly 2.3% of memory CD4, and less than 0.45% of memory CD8 clonotypes.

Inclusive of the bounding cysteine and phenylalanine, the CDR3 is 17 residues long. Only the CDR3 DNA stays, 51 bases, in frame from base 1. V is trimmed back by 6 bases and J by 3 bases, and the junction contains 16 bases that no gene match accounts for. CDR1 and CDR2 were assigned from the germline V gene as MDHEN and SYDVKM. TCR CDR3 regions were amplified from genomic DNA by multiplex PCR using the deep immunoSEQ assay. Genomic DNA extracted from each cell subset was distributed evenly over all wells of several immunoSEQ 96-well plates, and each plate served as one replicate. Each replicate PCR for sorted subsets received around 210 ng genomic DNA, equal to about 30,000 T cell genomes. The purified libraries were quantified using a Qubit 3.0 fluorometer, sized with a Bioanalyzer 2100, and then quantified again using the KAPA Library Quantification kit. A separate single-read 150-cycle Illumina NextSeq 550 flow cell was used to sequence each immunoSEQ 96-well plate. On the study's bioinformatics: The immunoSEQ output contained only junctional sequences without quality scores, so filtering could not match that applied to full-length reads. To assign V/J genes and CDR3, sequences were annotated against IMGT germline references using PyIR, a Python wrapper for IgBLAST v1.9. Any read was removed if the V/J assignment was weak (E-value above 1e-6), the CDR3 was missing, or the read contained stop codons, out-of-frame junctions, or ambiguous translated residues. A V3J clonotype was defined by an identical inferred V gene, J gene, and CDR3 amino acid sequence. To compute the percentage overlap between repertoires, the number of shared unique clonotypes was divided by the size of the smaller repertoire. Repertoire richness was assessed with RTK rarefaction, the Chao1 estimator, and Recon v2.1 estimates of unobserved clonotypes. Generation probabilities for all TCRbeta clonotypes obtained by the gDNA method from a few donors were computed using OLGA. The table comes from immuneACCESS by way of TCRdb, which keeps in-frame sequences with V and J called. Part of the clones is missing from these tables; in studies checked, under half for an unresolved V gene and the rest for unknown reasons. The V and J calls and clone size come from that table; D and trimming were worked out from the DNA. The sample table holds about 2.4 million clones, of which 80% to 95% were seen once. 0.36% of the sample goes to the ten largest clones.

Healthy HIV-negative adults with no recently reported acute infections or vaccinations were included as donors. Every donor was a Caucasian adult residing in Nashville, Tennessee, USA. CD4+ T cells were enriched through magnetic negative selection, after which naive cells were positively selected on CD45RA and the remaining negative fraction served as the memory subset. After blood collection by leukapheresis, PBMCs were isolated using Ficoll-Histopaque density gradient centrifugation and then cryopreserved in the vapor phase of liquid nitrogen. Purity and quantity of every magnetically sorted T cell population were checked by analytical flow cytometry. From each sorted fraction, genomic DNA was isolated and quantified by UV absorbance on a Nanodrop 2000c.

Sequencing used naive CD4+ T cells from PBMCs. The cell subset or site label corresponds to: CD45RA+ positively selected. This TCR came from a young man in good health. Some clones in this sample may be carry-over from other donors' samples. Recombination joined TRBV28 with TRBJ2-5; 7 central nucleotides agree with TRBD1. The bases read TGTGCCAGCAGCCCGCCAGGGACAGTAGGCGGAAAAGAGACCCAGTACTTC. Its translation is CASSPPGTVGGKETQYF.